These T cell receptor beta chains were read from a single sample in a study of T-cell memory formation after mild COVID-19. TCRdb processed the 5' RACE reads anew with MiXCR; each CDR3 protein has one entry. This sample yields fewer than 650,000 distinct CDR3 sequences, of which 17% are seen a single time; roughly 7.8% belongs to the top ten. Sequencing was performed on PBMCs or a T cell subset sorted from them (not recorded which). The source of these receptors is an adult woman who had mild COVID-19 (a few samples of this study predate the infection). Cell type and time point are not known. CDR3s include the opening cysteine and the closing phenylalanine or tryptophan. The D gene is left open where the match is weak. Some rows have no size entry. The others give once, few or many, or a class for an expanded clone.

clone_size j_call v_call d_call cdr3_aa cdr3_nt
- TRBJ2-5 TRBV7-2 TRBD2 CASSEQLGLQETQYF TGTGCCAGCAGCGAACAGCTGGGACTACAAGAGACCCAGTACTTC
few TRBJ2-3 TRBV7-9 TRBD2 CASSDIQRGSTDTQYF TGTGCCAGCAGTGATATTCAGCGGGGAAGCACAGATACGCAGTATTTT
- TRBJ2-7 TRBV23-1 - CASSRSQGSYEQYF TGCGCCAGCAGCCGATCACAGGGCTCCTACGAGCAGTACTTC
few TRBJ2-1 TRBV20-1 TRBD2 CSALGTSGRAVGYNEQFF TGCAGTGCCCTCGGGACTAGCGGGAGGGCCGTTGGGTACAATGAGCAGTTCTTC
- TRBJ2-2 TRBV4-1 - CASSQDIGGITGELFF TGCGCCAGCAGCCAAGATATCGGGGGTATCACCGGGGAGCTGTTTTTT
few TRBJ2-1 TRBV5-1 TRBD2 CASSLEGGREIEQFF TGCGCCAGCAGCTTGGAAGGCGGGAGGGAGATAGAGCAGTTCTTC
few TRBJ2-1 TRBV7-2 - CASSLDGTLGVSYNEQFF TGTGCCAGCAGCTTAGACGGGACGCTAGGGGTCTCCTACAATGAGCAGTTCTTC
- TRBJ1-5 TRBV20-1 - CSARPRTVVTQPQHF TGCAGTGCTAGACCCAGGACAGTAGTCACCCAGCCCCAGCATTTT
- TRBJ2-7 TRBV7-2 - CASSLDAYYEQYF TGTGCCAGCAGCCTGGACGCGTACTACGAGCAGTACTTC
few TRBJ2-2 TRBV12-3/TRBV12-4 - CASKGPWGGELFF TGTGCCAGCAAGGGACCTTGGGGCGGGGAGCTGTTTTTT
few TRBJ2-4 TRBV20-1 - CSALQGTEDIQYF TGCAGTGCTCTCCAGGGGACCGAGGACATTCAGTACTTC
- TRBJ2-1 TRBV20-1 - CSASAGVGRNEQFF TGCAGTGCTAGTGCAGGGGTCGGTAGGAATGAGCAGTTCTTC
- TRBJ2-1 TRBV19 - CASMKRAAYNEQFF TGTGCCAGTATGAAGCGGGCCGCCTACAATGAGCAGTTCTTC
- TRBJ2-2 TRBV5-4 - CASSSGLSEGRVTGELFF TGTGCCAGCAGCTCGGGACTGAGTGAGGGAAGAGTCACCGGGGAGCTGTTTTTT
- TRBJ1-1 TRBV20-1 TRBD1 CSAYLTGGTEAFF TGCAGTGCTTACCTAACAGGGGGCACTGAAGCTTTCTTT
- TRBJ2-1 TRBV4-3 - CASSRDRQAAEQFF TGCGCCAGCAGCCGCGACCGACAGGCGGCTGAGCAGTTCTTC
few TRBJ1-1 TRBV11-2 - CASKETDAFF TGTGCCAGCAAGGAGACAGACGCTTTCTTT
many TRBJ2-3 TRBV4-3 TRBD2 CASATSGRADTQYF TGCGCCAGCGCGACTAGCGGGAGGGCAGATACGCAGTATTTT
- TRBJ2-5 TRBV7-9 TRBD2 CASSPRSVWAGGKETQYF TGTGCCAGCAGCCCCCGTTCGGTCTGGGCGGGGGGTAAAGAGACCCAGTACTTC
few TRBJ1-2 TRBV12-3/TRBV12-4 - CASSHPLGRGGIDYGYTF TGTGCCAGCAGTCACCCCTTAGGACGAGGAGGGATCGACTATGGCTACACCTTC
few TRBJ2-6 TRBV7-6 - CASSLDRGYSGANVLTF TGTGCCAGCAGCCTAGACCGGGGATATTCTGGGGCCAACGTCCTGACTTTC
- TRBJ2-1 TRBV5-1 - CASNNGVAYNEQFF TGCGCCAGCAATAATGGGGTCGCCTACAATGAGCAGTTCTTC
- TRBJ2-7 TRBV7-9 - CASSLAVGAYEQYF TGTGCCAGCAGCTTAGCCGTAGGGGCTTACGAGCAGTACTTC
few TRBJ2-1 TRBV7-9 TRBD1 CASSSEGASSEQFF TGTGCCAGCAGCTCCGAGGGGGCCTCGAGTGAGCAGTTCTTC
few TRBJ2-1 TRBV13 - CASSIRGEGSEQFF TGTGCCAGCAGCATTAGGGGGGAGGGAAGTGAGCAGTTCTTC
- TRBJ1-1 TRBV4-2 - CASSQGLSGLGTEAFF TGTGCCAGCAGCCAAGGACTATCTGGTTTGGGGACTGAAGCTTTCTTT
- TRBJ2-2 TRBV7-2 TRBD2 CASSLAIGGGYTGELFF TGTGCCAGCAGCTTAGCTATCGGGGGAGGGTACACCGGGGAGCTGTTTTTT
- TRBJ1-1 TRBV5-1 TRBD1 CASSLSMGQLNTEAFF TGCGCCAGCAGCTTGTCCATGGGACAGCTGAACACTGAAGCTTTCTTT
many TRBJ2-4 TRBV7-2 TRBD1 CASSSFTGGNIQYF TGTGCCAGCAGCTCATTTACAGGGGGTAACATTCAGTACTTC
few TRBJ1-1 TRBV27 TRBD1 CASLRQGRRTEAFF TGTGCCAGCTTGCGACAGGGGCGGAGGACTGAAGCTTTCTTT
- TRBJ2-5 TRBV5-4 TRBD2 CASSLPGLAGGDQYF TGTGCCAGCAGCTTGCCCGGACTAGCGGGAGGGGATCAGTACTTC
- TRBJ2-3 TRBV30 - CAWSPPAGRLWDTQYF TGTGCCTGGAGCCCGCCGGCAGGGAGGTTGTGGGATACGCAGTATTTT
- TRBJ2-3 TRBV7-2 - CASSRELEDTQYF TGTGCCAGCAGCCGAGAACTAGAGGATACGCAGTATTTT
few TRBJ1-2 TRBV4-1 - CASSQVKDPYYGYTF TGCGCCAGCAGCCAAGTCAAAGACCCCTACTATGGCTACACCTTC
- TRBJ2-1 TRBV5-1 - CASSSPGTPGDEQFF TGCGCCAGCAGCTCACCCGGGACCCCTGGCGATGAGCAGTTCTTC
- TRBJ1-2 TRBV7-2 - CASSFASRYGYTF TGTGCCAGCAGCTTCGCTTCCCGATATGGCTACACCTTC
few TRBJ1-2 TRBV19 - CASMGGFGYTF TGTGCCAGTATGGGCGGTTTCGGCTACACCTTC
few TRBJ1-4 TRBV12-3/TRBV12-4 - CASSLGTQAEKLFF TGTGCCAGCAGCTTAGGGACTCAAGCAGAAAAACTGTTTTTT
- TRBJ2-2 TRBV30 - CAWSVLTGFQGELFF TGTGCCTGGAGTGTTCTTACGGGGTTCCAAGGGGAGCTGTTTTTT
- TRBJ1-1 TRBV6-2/TRBV6-3 TRBD1 CASSYNPQGAWPNTEAFF TGTGCCAGCAGTTATAATCCACAGGGGGCATGGCCGAACACTGAAGCTTTCTTT
- TRBJ2-3 TRBV9 TRBD2 CASSKIPTLRGAADTQYF TGTGCCAGCAGCAAAATCCCGACTTTGCGGGGGGCGGCCGATACGCAGTATTTT
few TRBJ2-1 TRBV5-1 TRBD2 CASSLISTSGGARPYNEQFF TGCGCCAGCAGCTTGATCTCCACTAGCGGGGGGGCAAGGCCCTACAATGAGCAGTTCTTC
- TRBJ2-1 TRBV7-2 TRBD1 CASSFPGQGRNEQFF TGTGCCAGCAGCTTCCCGGGACAGGGGAGGAATGAGCAGTTCTTC
few TRBJ1-1 TRBV7-9 - CASSSLIGLVGTEAFF TGTGCCAGCAGCTCCCTGATCGGACTAGTAGGGACTGAAGCTTTCTTT
many TRBJ2-3 TRBV15 - CATGARRSRDTQYF TGTGCCACCGGGGCTAGGAGAAGTAGGGATACGCAGTATTTT
- TRBJ2-2 TRBV30 TRBD1 CAWSVHPGQGPGELFF TGTGCCTGGAGTGTTCACCCGGGACAGGGACCCGGGGAGCTGTTTTTT